The rows below give T cell receptor beta chains drawn from one sample of a study of T cell responses to AZD1222 COVID-19 vaccine. TCRdb keeps only in-frame clones here, not all; method: immunoSEQ multiplex PCR. The sample carries approximately 130,000 clones, around 88% recorded once. The sample was peripheral blood, taken on day 0 of MenACWY control vaccination. Receptors were obtained from an adult in good health. The CDR3 runs from the conserved cysteine through the conserved F or W. A D gene is named only where the DNA matches it firmly. Rows may omit the clone size; those that give it use once, few, many or a size class.

clone_size,d_call,v_call,j_call,cdr3_aa,cdr3_nt
.,.,TRBV19,TRBJ2-1,CASSNLESSYNEQFF,TGTGCCAGTAGTAACTTGGAGAGCTCCTACAATGAGCAGTTCTTC
.,.,TRBV5-8,TRBJ2-6,CASSLGSGGRTNVLTF,TGTGCCAGCAGCTTGGGAAGTGGGGGGAGGACCAACGTCCTGACTTTC
.,TRBD2,TRBV9,TRBJ2-2,CASSAVAGGAGELFF,TGTGCCAGCAGCGCGGTAGCGGGAGGGGCCGGGGAGCTGTTTTTT
.,.,TRBV7-2,TRBJ2-2,CASSSWGRRAGELFF,TGTGCCAGCAGCTCTTGGGGCAGGCGTGCCGGGGAGCTGTTTTTT
few,TRBD2,TRBV7-9,TRBJ2-1,CASSLRTSGARNEQFF,TGTGCCAGCAGCTTGCGGACTAGCGGGGCCCGCAATGAGCAGTTCTTC
.,.,TRBV7-9,TRBJ2-5,CASSLREGGETQYF,TGTGCCAGCAGCTTAAGGGAAGGGGGAGAGACCCAGTACTTC
.,TRBD1,TRBV30,TRBJ1-2,CAWTNDRDYGYTF,TGTGCCTGGACTAACGACAGGGACTATGGCTACACCTTC
.,TRBD2,TRBV19,TRBJ2-1,CASSSIAGGPWNEQFF,TGTGCCAGTAGTTCCATAGCGGGAGGGCCGTGGAATGAGCAGTTCTTC
.,TRBD1,TRBV19,TRBJ1-5,CASSTGQGYQPQHF,TGTGCCAGTAGTACGGGACAGGGTTATCAGCCCCAGCATTTT
.,TRBD1,TRBV7-2,TRBJ2-7,CASSLRTGVPYEQYF,TGTGCCAGCAGCTTACGGACAGGGGTGCCCTACGAGCAGTACTTC
once,.,TRBV5-1,TRBJ1-1,CASSLRGAGTEAFF,TGCGCCAGCAGCTTGAGGGGCGCGGGCACTGAAGCTTTCTTT
.,.,TRBV12-3/TRBV12-4,TRBJ2-7,CASSSTVTYEQYF,TGTGCCAGCAGTTCGACAGTTACCTACGAGCAGTACTTC
.,.,TRBV7-3,TRBJ2-7,CASSLQSGAAYEQYF,TGTGCCAGCAGCCTGCAATCCGGGGCGGCCTACGAGCAGTACTTC
.,TRBD2,TRBV5-1,TRBJ2-1,CASSLEGGPVNEQFF,TGCGCCAGCAGCTTAGAGGGAGGGCCGGTCAATGAGCAGTTCTTC
few,.,TRBV28,TRBJ1-1,CASSGVTEAFF,TGTGCCAGCAGTGGGGTTACTGAAGCTTTCTTT
once,.,TRBV9,TRBJ2-7,CASSVGDTGPTYEQYF,TGTGCCAGCAGCGTAGGGGATACAGGGCCCACCTACGAGCAGTACTTC
.,TRBD2,TRBV10-3,TRBJ2-3,CAISDSGRRTDTQYF,TGTGCCATCAGCGATAGCGGGAGGCGCACAGATACGCAGTATTTT
.,TRBD1,TRBV7-8,TRBJ2-2,CASSLTGGAMYGELFF,TGTGCCAGCAGCTTGACAGGGGGCGCAATGTACGGGGAGCTGTTTTTT
.,.,TRBV19,TRBJ1-1,CASSISTDTEAFF,TGTGCCAGTAGTATTTCCACCGACACTGAAGCTTTCTTT
.,.,TRBV29-1,TRBJ1-1,CSVASVGTEAFF,TGCAGCGTCGCCTCAGTGGGCACTGAAGCTTTCTTT
.,TRBD2,TRBV18,TRBJ2-1,CASSPSGGLAGEQFF,TGTGCCAGCTCACCATCGGGGGGACTAGCGGGTGAGCAGTTCTTC
.,TRBD2,TRBV5-1,TRBJ2-1,CASSPLAGGSYNEQFF,TGCGCCAGCAGCCCCCTGGCGGGAGGATCCTACAATGAGCAGTTCTTC
.,.,TRBV4-3,TRBJ2-2,CASSLGVHTDTGELFF,TGCGCCAGCAGCCTCGGCGTGCACACCGACACCGGGGAGCTGTTTTTT
.,.,TRBV7-3,TRBJ1-6,CASSLTIGLSPLHF,TGTGCCAGCAGCTTAACGATTGGTCTGTCACCCCTCCACTTT
.,TRBD1,TRBV12-3/TRBV12-4,TRBJ1-2,CASRSTGGGYTF,TGTGCCAGCAGATCGACAGGGGGAGGCTACACCTTC
.,TRBD2,TRBV4-2,TRBJ2-2,CASSLHGPGSGTGTGELFF,TGTGCCAGCAGCCTCCATGGACCGGGTAGCGGGACTGGGACCGGGGAGCTGTTTTTT
.,.,TRBV12-3/TRBV12-4,TRBJ1-1,CASSTRRNTEAFF,TGTGCCAGCAGTACCAGGCGGAACACTGAAGCTTTCTTT
.,TRBD1,TRBV10-3,TRBJ1-6,CAIIVDRVNSPLHF,TGTGCCATCATAGTCGACAGGGTTAATTCACCCCTCCACTTT
.,.,TRBV10-3,TRBJ2-7,CAISDGAEQYF,TGTGCCATCAGTGACGGGGCCGAGCAGTACTTC
.,.,TRBV30,TRBJ1-2,CAWSLPGNYGYTF,TGTGCCTGGAGTTTGCCGGGTAACTATGGCTACACCTTC
.,.,TRBV7-9,TRBJ2-5,CASSFNSKETQYF,TGTGCCAGCAGCTTTAACAGCAAAGAGACCCAGTACTTC
.,TRBD2,TRBV19,TRBJ2-5,CASSILAGGEETQYF,TGTGCCAGTAGTATCCTAGCGGGGGGTGAAGAGACCCAGTACTTC
.,.,TRBV7-8,TRBJ2-7,CASSLARVEQYF,TGTGCCAGCAGCTTAGCGCGGGTCGAGCAGTACTTC